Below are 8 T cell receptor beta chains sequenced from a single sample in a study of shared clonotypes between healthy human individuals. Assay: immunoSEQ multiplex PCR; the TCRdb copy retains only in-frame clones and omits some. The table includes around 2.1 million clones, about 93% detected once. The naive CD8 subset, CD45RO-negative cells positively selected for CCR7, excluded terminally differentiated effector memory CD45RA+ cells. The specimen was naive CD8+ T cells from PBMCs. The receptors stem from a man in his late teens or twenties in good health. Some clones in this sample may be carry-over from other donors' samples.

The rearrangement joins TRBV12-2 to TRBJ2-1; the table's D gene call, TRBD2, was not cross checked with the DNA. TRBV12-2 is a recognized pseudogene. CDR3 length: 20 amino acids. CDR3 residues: CASRLVLTSGRAWTYNEQFF. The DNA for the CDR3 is TGTGCAAGTCGCTTAGTCTTGACTAGCGGGAGGGCCTGGACCTACAATGAGCAGTTCTTC.

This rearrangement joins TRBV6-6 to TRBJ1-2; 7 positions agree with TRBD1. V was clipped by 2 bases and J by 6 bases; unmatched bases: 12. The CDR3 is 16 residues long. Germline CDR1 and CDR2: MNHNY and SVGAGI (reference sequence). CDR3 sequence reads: CASSYPDREVLDGYTF. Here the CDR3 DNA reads TGTGCCAGCAGTTACCCAGACAGGGAAGTACTTGATGGCTACACCTTC.

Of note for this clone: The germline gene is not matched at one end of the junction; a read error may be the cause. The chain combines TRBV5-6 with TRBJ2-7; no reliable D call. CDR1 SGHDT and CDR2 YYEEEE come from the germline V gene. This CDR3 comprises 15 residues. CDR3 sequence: CASSATWATSHEQYF. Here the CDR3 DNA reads TGTGCCAGCAGCGCGACGTGGGCTACCTCCCACGAGCAGTACTTC.

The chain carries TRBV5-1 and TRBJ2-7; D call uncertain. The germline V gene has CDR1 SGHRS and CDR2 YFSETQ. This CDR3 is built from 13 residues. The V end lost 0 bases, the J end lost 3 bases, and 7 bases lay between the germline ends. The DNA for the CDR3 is TGCGCCAGCAGCTTGGAATCCGGCTACGAGCAGTACTTC. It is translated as CASSLESGYEQYF.

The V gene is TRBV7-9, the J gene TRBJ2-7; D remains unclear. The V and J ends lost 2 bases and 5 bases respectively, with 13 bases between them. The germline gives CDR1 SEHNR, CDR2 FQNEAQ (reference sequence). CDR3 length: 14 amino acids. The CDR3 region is CASSLPLRIHEQYF. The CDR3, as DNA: TGTGCCAGCAGCTTACCCTTGAGGATCCACGAGCAGTACTTC.

The CDR3: CASRRRQNIKPYEQYF. In nucleotides, the CDR3 is TGTGCCAGCAGACGTCGACAGAACATTAAACCGTACGAGCAGTACTTC. The rearrangement links TRBV7-2 to TRBJ2-7; D possibly corresponds to TRBD1 (5 bases). The V gene lost 6 bases and the J gene lost 4 bases, with 22 bases spanning the gap. The length of the CDR3 is 16 residues. CDR1 is SGHTA, CDR2 FQGNSA, per germline.

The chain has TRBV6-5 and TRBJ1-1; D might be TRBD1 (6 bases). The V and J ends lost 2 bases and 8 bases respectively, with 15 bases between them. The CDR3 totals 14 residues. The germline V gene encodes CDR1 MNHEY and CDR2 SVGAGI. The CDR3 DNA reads TGTGCCAGCAGTTACAAGGGGGGACGGGCAGAAGCTTTCTTT. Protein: CASSYKGGRAEAFF.

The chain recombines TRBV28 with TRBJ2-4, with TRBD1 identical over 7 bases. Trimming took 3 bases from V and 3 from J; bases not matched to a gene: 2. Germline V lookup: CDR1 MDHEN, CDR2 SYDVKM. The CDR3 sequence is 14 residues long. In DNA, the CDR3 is TGTGCCAGCAGTTTCGACAGGGACAAAAACATTCAGTACTTC. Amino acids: CASSFDRDKNIQYF.